The clone carrying this T cell receptor (beta chain) was found a few times. Its antigen is still unknown. TCRdb processed the reads anew with MiXCR; each CDR3 protein has one entry. Of about 180,000 distinct CDR3 sequences in the sample, approximately 18% are singletons; the top ten hold 25%. The sample is drawn from a study of T cell repertoires in cytomegalovirus infection. Background on the study: Matching HLA type, along with CMV infection, was indicated by public TCR beta signatures.

Study-wide findings and caveats: Carriage of CMV together with the relevant HLA was identifiable through cumulative public TCR beta family frequency. Across the ex vivo response, the dominant clonotypes were HLA-C-restricted CMV-specific TCR beta clonotypes.

This TCR was recovered from a human donor in good health (CMV status not recorded). Some clones in this sample may be carry-over from other donors' samples. Input material: CD8+ T cells from PBMCs.

The CDR3 sequence: CASSFGTGTYGYTF. CDR3 nucleotides: TGTGCCAGCAGTTTTGGCACCGGGACCTATGGCTACACCTTC. This chain joins TRBV12-3 or TRBV12-4 and TRBJ1-2; tentative D call: TRBD1 (5 bases). V shed 3 bases and J shed 4 bases, with 12 bases lying between them. This CDR3 comprises 14 residues.